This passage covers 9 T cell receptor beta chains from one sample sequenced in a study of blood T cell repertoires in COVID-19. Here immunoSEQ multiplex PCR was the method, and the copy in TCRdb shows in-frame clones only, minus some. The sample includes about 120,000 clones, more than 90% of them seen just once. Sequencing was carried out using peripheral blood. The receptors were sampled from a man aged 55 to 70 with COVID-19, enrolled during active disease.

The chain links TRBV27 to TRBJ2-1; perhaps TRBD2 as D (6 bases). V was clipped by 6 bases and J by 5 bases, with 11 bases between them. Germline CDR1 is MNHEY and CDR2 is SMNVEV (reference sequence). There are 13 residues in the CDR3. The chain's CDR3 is CASSPGTHNEQFF. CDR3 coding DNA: TGTGCCAGCAGCCCTGGGACTCACAATGAGCAGTTCTTC.

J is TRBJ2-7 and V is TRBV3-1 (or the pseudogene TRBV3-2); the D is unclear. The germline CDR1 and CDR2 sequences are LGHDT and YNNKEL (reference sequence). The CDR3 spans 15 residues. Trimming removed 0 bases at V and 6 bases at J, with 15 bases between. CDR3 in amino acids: CASSQDTVLSGEQYF. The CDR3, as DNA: TGTGCCAGCAGCCAAGACACCGTCCTGTCCGGCGAGCAGTACTTC.

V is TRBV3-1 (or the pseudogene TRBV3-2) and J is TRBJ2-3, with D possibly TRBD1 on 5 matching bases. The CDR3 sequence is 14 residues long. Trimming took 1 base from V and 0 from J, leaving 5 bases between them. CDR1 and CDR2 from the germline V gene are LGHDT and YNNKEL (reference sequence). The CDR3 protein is CASSQGGSTDTQYF. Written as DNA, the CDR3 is TGTGCCAGCAGCCAAGGGGGCAGCACAGATACGCAGTATTTT.

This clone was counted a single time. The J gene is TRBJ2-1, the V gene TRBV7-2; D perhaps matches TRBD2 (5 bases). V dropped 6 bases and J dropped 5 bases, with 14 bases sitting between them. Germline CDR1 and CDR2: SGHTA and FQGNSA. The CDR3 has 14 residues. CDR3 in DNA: TGTGCCAGCAGACCATCCAGGCGGGACAATGAGCAGTTCTTC. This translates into CASRPSRRDNEQFF.

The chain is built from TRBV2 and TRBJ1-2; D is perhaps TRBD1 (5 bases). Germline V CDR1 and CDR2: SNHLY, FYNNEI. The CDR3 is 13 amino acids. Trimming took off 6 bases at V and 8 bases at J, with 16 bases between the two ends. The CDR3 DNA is TGTGCCAGCAGGCGCCTTGGGGCTTCCGGCTACACCTTC. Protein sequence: CASRRLGASGYTF. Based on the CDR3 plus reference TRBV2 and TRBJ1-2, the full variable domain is EPEVTQTPSHQVTQMGQEVILRCVPISNHLYFYWYRQILGQKVEFLVSFYNNEISEKSEIFDDQFSVERPDGSNFTLKIRSTKLEDSAMYFCASRRLGASGYTFGSGTRLTVV.

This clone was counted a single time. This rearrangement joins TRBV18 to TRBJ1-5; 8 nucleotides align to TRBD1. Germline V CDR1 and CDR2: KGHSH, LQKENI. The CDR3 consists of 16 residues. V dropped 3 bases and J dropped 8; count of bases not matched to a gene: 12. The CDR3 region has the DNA TGTGCCAGCTCACCTTCGACAGGGGCCAGGGTTAAGCCCCAGCATTTT. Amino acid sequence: CASSPSTGARVKPQHF.

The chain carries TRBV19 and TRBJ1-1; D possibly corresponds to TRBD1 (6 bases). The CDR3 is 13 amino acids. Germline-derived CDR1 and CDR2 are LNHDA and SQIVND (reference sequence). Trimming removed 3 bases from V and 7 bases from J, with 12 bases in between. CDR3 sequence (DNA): TGTGCCAGTAGTATGAATAGGGGGGGTGAAGCTTTCTTT. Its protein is CASSMNRGGEAFF.

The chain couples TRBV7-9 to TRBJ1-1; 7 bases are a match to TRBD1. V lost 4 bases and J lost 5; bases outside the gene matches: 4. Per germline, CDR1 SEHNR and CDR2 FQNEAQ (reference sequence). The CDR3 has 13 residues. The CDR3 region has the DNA TGTGCCAGCAGCTACAGGGGAAGGACTGAAGCTTTCTTT. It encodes CASSYRGRTEAFF.

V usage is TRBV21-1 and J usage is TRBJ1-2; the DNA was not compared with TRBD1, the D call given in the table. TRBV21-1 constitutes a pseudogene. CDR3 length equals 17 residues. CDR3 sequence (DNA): TGTGCCAGCAGCCCGGACAGAGACAGGCCTTTAAACTATGGCTACACCTTC. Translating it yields CASSPDRDRPLNYGYTF.